One and the same sample provided the 13 T cell receptor beta chains below, sequenced in a study of T cell changes during pregnancy in multiple sclerosis. This table comes from immunoSEQ multiplex PCR, and its TCRdb copy is limited to in-frame clones, with some not included. The sample has 30,000 to 40,000 clones, almost 90% seen once. Sequences were derived from CD4+ T cells from peripheral blood mononuclear cells, sampled in the second trimester of pregnancy. The receptors were sampled from a female donor with multiple sclerosis, enrolled in a pregnancy study.

The rearrangement links TRBV19 to TRBJ1-5, with D maybe TRBD1 (5 bases). Looked up from germline, CDR1 is LNHDA and CDR2 is SQIVND (reference sequence). The CDR3 consists of 15 residues. V was trimmed by 7 bases and J by 3 bases, leaving 16 bases between them. The CDR3 nucleotides are TGTGCCAGTAATAAGGGGCAGGTTATCAATCAGCCCCAGCATTTT. Its translation is CASNKGQVINQPQHF.

On this clone: Other DNA sequences in this sample translate to the same CDR3. The gene calls are TRBV4-3 and TRBJ1-2; 10 bases line up with TRBD1. The J segment lost 3 bases and the V segment lost 0 bases, leaving 1 base of the junction unmatched. The CDR3 has 15 amino acids. The germline V gene has CDR1 LGHNA and CDR2 YSLEER. CDR3 in DNA: TGCGCCAGCAGCCAAGATGGGACAGGGGACTATGGCTACACCTTC. Protein: CASSQDGTGDYGYTF.

V and J are TRBV4-3 and TRBJ1-5; possibly TRBD1 for D (6 bases). The CDR3 length is 16 residues. The germline gives CDR1 LGHNA, CDR2 YSLEER. Trimming left V 0 bases short and J 2 bases short, with 11 bases between. CDR3 sequence reads: CASSQESGAGNQPQHF. For the CDR3, the DNA is TGCGCCAGCAGCCAAGAGTCAGGGGCGGGCAATCAGCCCCAGCATTTT.

The chain carries TRBV19 and TRBJ1-5; 7 bases agree with TRBD1. From germline, CDR1 is LNHDA and CDR2 SQIVND (reference sequence). Trimming removed 6 bases from V and 2 bases from J; junction bases left unmatched: 10. The CDR3 runs 16 residues. DNA of the CDR3: TGTGCCAGTAGCCCGAGAGGGGGCGCCGGCAATCAGCCCCAGCATTTT. It yields the protein CASSPRGGAGNQPQHF.

The rearrangement uses TRBV15 and TRBJ2-3, with TRBD2 identical over 10 bases. The J segment lost 6 bases and the V segment lost 3 bases, leaving 15 bases of the junction unmatched. Germline CDR1 and CDR2: LNHNV and YYDKDF (reference sequence). This CDR3 contains 18 residues. The CDR3 loop reads CATSRDGSGTSVSDTQYF. The CDR3 DNA follows: TGTGCCACCAGCAGGGATGGTAGCGGGACTAGCGTATCCGATACGCAGTATTTT.

V usage is TRBV6-1 and J usage is TRBJ1-2; 7 bases fit TRBD1. The V gene end was trimmed by 4 bases and the J gene end by 5 bases; junction bases not matched to a gene: 4. The germline V gene has CDR1 MNHNS and CDR2 SASEGT. CDR3 length: 13 residues. This CDR3 reads CASSGQGDYGYTF. The CDR3 nucleotides read TGTGCCAGCAGTGGCCAGGGGGATTATGGCTACACCTTC.

The gene calls are TRBV19 and TRBJ2-2, with TRBD1 identical over 9 bases. From germline, CDR1 is LNHDA and CDR2 SQIVND (reference sequence). The CDR3 sequence is 18 residues long. J lost 5 bases, V lost 5 bases, and 15 bases had no gene match. CDR3 amino acids: CASSSTGGIRVRTGELFF. The DNA of the CDR3 is TGTGCCAGTAGTTCAACAGGGGGCATAAGGGTGAGAACCGGGGAGCTGTTTTTT. Together with reference TRBV19 and TRBJ2-2, the CDR3 gives the full variable domain: DGGITQSPKYLFRKEGQNVTLSCEQNLNHDAMYWYRQDPGQGLRLIYYSQIVNDFQKGDIAEGYSVSREKKESFPLTVTSAQKNPTAFYLCASSSTGGIRVRTGELFFGEGSRLTVL.

This clone has a handful of counts. This chain links TRBV11-3 with TRBJ2-5; 12 bases match TRBD2. Germline loops: CDR1 SGHNT, CDR2 YENEEA. V gave up 6 bases and J gave up 5 bases; unmatched junction bases: 7. CDR3 length equals 15 residues. In DNA form, the CDR3 reads TGTGCCAGCAGAGCTAGCGGGAGGGCGGAGGAGACCCAGTACTTC. Its protein is CASRASGRAEETQYF.

This clone was found once. V is TRBV28 and J is TRBJ1-2; 7 nucleotides line up with TRBD1. CDR1 MDHEN and CDR2 SYDVKM come from the germline V gene. CDR3 length: 12 residues. Trimming at V came to 8 bases and at J to 4 bases, leaving 4 bases not matched to a gene. This CDR3 is CASGGQVYGYTF. DNA for the CDR3: TGTGCCAGCGGAGGACAGGTCTATGGCTACACCTTC.

The chain uses TRBV7-2 and TRBJ1-2; TRBD1 is a possible D gene (5 bases). The length of the CDR3 is 15 residues. Looked up from germline, CDR1 is SGHTA and CDR2 is FQGNSA. The V gene lost 5 bases and the J gene lost 3 bases, with 16 bases spanning the gap. Here the CDR3 DNA reads TGTGCCAGCAGCACCCGTCGGGGGGGGGACTATGGCTACACCTTC. It is translated as CASSTRRGGDYGYTF.

The genes are TRBV10-3 and TRBJ1-1; the match to TRBD1 covers 7 bases. Germline V gene lookup returns CDR1 ENHRY and CDR2 SYGVKD. CDR3 length: 14 amino acids. With V trimmed by 3 bases and J by 4 bases, 5 bases remained unmatched. The CDR3 DNA reads TGTGCCATCAGTGACCCAGGGGGGAGCACTGAAGCTTTCTTT. Its protein product is CAISDPGGSTEAFF.

This rearrangement joins TRBV7-9 to TRBJ2-3; 16 bases fit TRBD2. CDR3 size: 17 residues. CDR1 is SEHNR and CDR2 is FQNEAQ in the germline V gene (reference sequence). V lost 5 bases to trimming and J lost 1 base; unmatched junction nucleotides: 3. The CDR3 DNA is TGTGCCAGCAGCCACGGGACTAGCGGGAGGGGCACAGATACGCAGTATTTT. Translation gives CASSHGTSGRGTDTQYF.

V usage is TRBV14 and J usage is TRBJ1-4; D is unclear. The V end lost 5 bases, the J end lost 5 bases, and 15 bases lay between the germline ends. The CDR3 has 15 residues. CDR1 is SGHDN, CDR2 FVKESK, per germline. DNA of the CDR3: TGTGCCAGCAGCTCGCAGAGACACGGAAATGAAAAACTGTTTTTT. Its protein is CASSSQRHGNEKLFF. Full variable domain (remainder filled in from reference TRBV14 and TRBJ1-4): EAGVTQFPSHSVIEKGQTVTLRCDPISGHDNLYWYRRVMGKEIKFLLHFVKESKQDESGMPNNRFLAERTGGTYSTLKVQPAELEDSGVYFCASSSQRHGNEKLFFGSGTQLSVL.